This T cell receptor (beta chain) was profiled in a study of blood T cell repertoires in COVID-19. Study overall: Some COVID-19 samples were acute and others convalescent; all came from the United States, Italy and Spain. T cells, B-cell-depleted T cells, or PBMCs provided the cDNA or gDNA that served as material.

The J segment lost 1 base and the V segment lost 4 bases, leaving 12 bases of the junction unmatched. CDR1 MNHEY and CDR2 SMNVEV come from the germline V gene (reference sequence). The length of the CDR3 is 18 residues. As originally analysed: From reference gene primer amplification, estimates of nucleated cell counts were derived. Some clones are missing from TCRdb's copy, which holds only in-frame ones; the method was immunoSEQ multiplex PCR. That table gives V, J and clone size, and the DNA gave D and trimming. The table records some 87,000 clones, 70% to 85% of them present only once. The chain carries TRBV27 and TRBJ1-2, with 10 bases fitting TRBD1. The clonotype comes from a human donor in a cohort sampled during active COVID-19. The material sequenced was peripheral blood. CDR3 protein: CASSSTTGGVPFNYGYTF. The CDR3, as DNA: TGTGCCAGCAGTTCGACGACAGGGGGCGTTCCGTTTAACTATGGCTACACCTTC.